This T cell receptor beta chain was obtained from a study of blood T cell repertoires in COVID-19. The CDR3 sequence is 18 residues long. V was pared by 3 bases and J by 0 bases, with 14 bases of the junction left unmatched. CDR1 SGHRS and CDR2 YFSETQ come from the germline V gene. Method: immunoSEQ multiplex PCR; TCRdb's copy keeps in-frame clones and lacks some. Of approximately 470,000 clones in the sample, 87% were seen once. V usage is TRBV5-1 and J usage is TRBJ1-2; 7 nucleotides match TRBD1. This sequence was found in a woman aged 18 to 35 who had recovered from COVID-19. Material for sequencing was PBMCs or T cells enriched from blood (not recorded which). The CDR3, as DNA: TGCGCCAGCAGCTCCCCTCCGGGACAGCTATCCCCTAACTATGGCTACACCTTC. It encodes CASSSPPGQLSPNYGYTF.